The 28 T cell receptor beta chains below were found in one sample sequenced in a study of blood T cell repertoires in COVID-19. Using immunoSEQ multiplex PCR, the repertoire was profiled, and TCRdb retains in-frame clones only, with some absent. In the table there are about 49,000 clones, approximately 85% of which are singletons. Sequencing was carried out using peripheral blood. These receptors all stem from a human donor in a cohort sampled during active COVID-19.

V gene TRBV2 combines with J gene TRBJ2-5, with D perhaps TRBD2 (6 bases). CDR1 and CDR2 (germline): SNHLY, FYNNEI. The V and J ends lost 7 bases and 5 bases respectively, with 17 bases between them. The CDR3 sequence is 14 residues long. CDR3 nucleotide sequence: TGTGCCAGCAAAGGTTACGGGACTGTGGAGACCCAGTACTTC. Translation: CASKGYGTVETQYF.

The chain combines TRBV6-2 or TRBV6-3 with TRBJ2-2; the match to TRBD2 covers 10 bases. The germline gives CDR1 MNHEY, CDR2 SVGEGT. The V and J ends lost 4 bases and 5 bases, in that order; junction bases with no gene match: 7. The CDR3 has 16 residues. CDR3 region: CASSWIAGGGTGELFF. CDR3 bases: TGTGCCAGCAGTTGGATAGCGGGAGGAGGGACCGGGGAGCTGTTTTTT.

This sequence joins TRBV10-3 and TRBJ1-6, with 10 positions matching TRBD1. Germline values: CDR1 ENHRY, CDR2 SYGVKD. CDR3 length equals 13 residues. Losses at the gene ends were 6 bases for V and 14 bases for J; bases not matched to a gene: 7. This CDR3 is CAISQGQGGTLHF. The CDR3 DNA sequence: TGTGCCATCAGCCAAGGACAGGGGGGGACCCTCCACTTT.

The chain links TRBV7-2 to TRBJ2-2, with D possibly matching TRBD1 (5 bases). The germline V gene has CDR1 SGHTA and CDR2 FQGNSA. The CDR3 contains 13 residues. V lost 5 bases and J lost 5, with 9 bases in between. In DNA, the CDR3 is TGTGCCAGCAGCCCCCGACAGACCGGGGAGCTGTTTTTT. Translated, it gives CASSPRQTGELFF.

The chain carries TRBV19 and TRBJ2-7; 7 bases are shared with TRBD1. After removal of 4 bases from V and 5 bases from J, the junction contained 5 bases not matched to a gene. The CDR3 consists of 13 residues. In germline, CDR1 is LNHDA, CDR2 SQIVND (reference sequence). The CDR3 nucleotides are TGTGCCAGTAGTACCTTGGGACAGAACGAGCAGTACTTC. This gives the protein CASSTLGQNEQYF. Full variable domain (rest looked up from reference TRBV19 and TRBJ2-7): DGGITQSPKYLFRKEGQNVTLSCEQNLNHDAMYWYRQDPGQGLRLIYYSQIVNDFQKGDIAEGYSVSREKKESFPLTVTSAQKNPTAFYLCASSTLGQNEQYFGPGTRLTVT.

V is TRBV5-1 and J is TRBJ2-2; TRBD1 matches at 9 bases. This CDR3 has 18 amino acids. The V gene's germline CDR1 is SGHRS and CDR2 YFSETQ. J was trimmed by 2 bases and V by 4 bases; bases with no gene match: 12. The CDR3, as DNA: TGCGCCAGCAGCCCGGGACAGGGATTGGGTACTAACACCGGGGAGCTGTTTTTT. Its protein is CASSPGQGLGTNTGELFF. The full variable domain, with the rest looked up from reference TRBV5-1 and TRBJ2-2, is KAGVTQTPRYLIKTRGQQVTLSCSPISGHRSVSWYQQTPGQGLQFLFEYFSETQRNKGNFPGRFSGRQFSNSRSEMNVSTLELGDSALYLCASSPGQGLGTNTGELFFGEGSRLTVL.

The chain links TRBV3-1 (or the pseudogene TRBV3-2) to TRBJ1-2, with 12 bases identical to TRBD1. V lost 2 bases, J lost 8 bases, and 6 bases stayed unmatched. The CDR3 runs to 15 residues. Per the germline V gene, CDR1 is LGHDT and CDR2 is YNNKEL (reference sequence). The CDR3 bases are TGTGCCAGCAGCCAACGGGGACAGGGGGCTGTGGGCTACACCTTC. This translates into CASSQRGQGAVGYTF.

This clone was recorded once. V is TRBV6-4 and J is TRBJ2-2; D is perhaps TRBD2 (6 bases). V lost 0 bases to trimming and J lost 5 bases, with 10 bases between them. This CDR3 is 15 amino acids long. Germline V CDR1 and CDR2: MRHNA, SNTAGT. The CDR3 is CASSDSGGSTGELFF. The CDR3 DNA sequence: TGTGCCAGCAGTGACTCGGGGGGAAGTACCGGGGAGCTGTTTTTT.

J is TRBJ2-2 and V is TRBV11-2; the D gene is possibly TRBD1 (6 bases). V was pared by 6 bases and J by 4 bases, with 15 bases between. CDR3 length equals 15 residues. Per germline, CDR1 SGHAT and CDR2 FQNNGV. The CDR3 DNA sequence: TGTGCCAGCAGTGAACAGGGTGGTATCACCGGGGAGCTGTTTTTT. It translates to CASSEQGGITGELFF.

This clone was counted a single time. The chain has TRBV7-9 and TRBJ1-4, with 7 bases that match TRBD1. Germline CDR1 reads SEHNR; CDR2 reads FQNEAQ (reference sequence). Trimming took 6 bases from V and 4 from J; bases not matched to a gene: 8. The CDR3 is made up of 15 amino acids. The CDR3 coding sequence is TGTGCCAGCAGACCTCCGGGACAGATTAATGAAAAACTGTTTTTT. This gives the protein CASRPPGQINEKLFF. The variable domain in full, completed from reference TRBV7-9 and TRBJ1-4, reads DTGVSQNPRHKITKRGQNVTFRCDPISEHNRLYWYRQTLGQGPEFLTYFQNEAQLEKSRLLSDRFSAERPKGSFSTLEIQRTEQGDSAMYLCASRPPGQINEKLFFGSGTQLSVL.

The V and J genes are TRBV27 and TRBJ2-2; D uncertain. Germline V gene lookup returns CDR1 MNHEY and CDR2 SMNVEV (reference sequence). Trimming shortened V by 3 bases and J by 6 bases, and 14 bases separated the two germline ends. This CDR3 has 15 residues. The CDR3 loop is CASSFLRQPAGELFF. The CDR3 bases are TGTGCCAGCAGTTTTTTGAGACAACCGGCCGGGGAGCTGTTTTTT.

This rearrangement joins TRBV10-1 to TRBJ2-1; 7 bases map to TRBD2. Germline CDR1 reads WNHNN; CDR2 reads SYGVQD (reference sequence). CDR3 length: 13 residues. V was pared by 5 bases and J by 4 bases, with 2 bases of the junction left unmatched. The CDR3 loop is CASSRDYYNEQFF. In DNA, the CDR3 is TGCGCCAGCAGTCGGGACTATTACAATGAGCAGTTCTTC.

The chain recombines TRBV24-1 with TRBJ2-5, with 7 nucleotides matching TRBD1. V was pared by 4 bases and J by 4 bases, with 8 bases of the junction left unmatched. Germline V gene sequence: CDR1 KGHDR, CDR2 SFDVKD. The CDR3 has 15 amino acids. This chain's CDR3 is CATSDPKQGPETQYF. CDR3 nucleotide sequence: TGTGCCACCAGTGACCCAAAACAGGGGCCAGAGACCCAGTACTTC.

V and J are TRBV19 and TRBJ2-6; D is perhaps TRBD2 (6 bases). Trimming took off 1 base at V and 0 bases at J, with 10 bases between the two ends. This CDR3 has 17 amino acids. Per the germline V gene, CDR1 is LNHDA and CDR2 is SQIVND (reference sequence). The CDR3 region is CASSIAGGGSGANVLTF. DNA of the CDR3: TGTGCCAGTAGTATAGCTGGGGGAGGCTCTGGGGCCAACGTCCTGACTTTC.

This chain's CDR3 is CASTLAGGSYNEQFF. The CDR3 bases are TGTGCCAGCACCCTAGCGGGAGGGTCCTACAATGAGCAGTTCTTC. This chain uses TRBV7-2 with TRBJ2-1; 12 bases are shared with TRBD2. The V and J ends lost 7 bases and 1 base, in that order; junction bases with no gene match: 2. The V gene's germline CDR1 is SGHTA and CDR2 FQGNSA. This CDR3 is built from 15 residues.

The chain is built from TRBV27 and TRBJ2-7; 12 nucleotides align to TRBD1. Germline-derived CDR1 and CDR2 are MNHEY and SMNVEV (reference sequence). The CDR3 is 18 residues long. The trim removed 3 bases at V and 0 bases at J, leaving 9 bases unmatched. CDR3 DNA sequence: TGTGCCAGCAGTTTCGCCGGGACAGGGGGCGGTAGCTCCTACGAGCAGTACTTC. It yields the protein CASSFAGTGGGSSYEQYF.

V gene TRBV18 combines with J gene TRBJ2-7; 8 positions match TRBD1. Germline lookup yields CDR1 KGHSH and CDR2 LQKENI. The V gene end was trimmed by 6 bases and the J gene end by 4 bases; junction bases not matched to a gene: 8. This CDR3 has 14 residues. The CDR3 sequence is CASSGQGLGYEQYF. As DNA, the CDR3 is TGTGCCAGCTCTGGACAGGGTTTAGGATACGAGCAGTACTTC.

This rearrangement joins TRBV23-1 to TRBJ1-1, with 9 bases fitting TRBD1. TRBV23-1 belongs to the ORF category, with a function that is uncertain. The CDR3 contains 14 residues. J lost 7 bases, V lost 2 bases, and 5 bases had no gene match. This CDR3 is CASSQRDRAGEAFF. The CDR3 DNA reads as TGCGCCAGCAGTCAACGGGACAGGGCCGGTGAAGCTTTCTTT.

The chain joins TRBV27 to TRBJ2-5, with TRBD1 matching 9 bases. The CDR3 runs 14 residues. Losses at the gene ends were 6 bases for V and 5 bases for J; bases not matched to a gene: 7. Germline values: CDR1 MNHEY, CDR2 SMNVEV (reference sequence). The chain's CDR3 is CASRMGQGDETQYF. In DNA form, the CDR3 reads TGTGCCAGCAGGATGGGACAGGGAGATGAGACCCAGTACTTC.

The chain uses TRBV28 and TRBJ2-1; the match to TRBD1 covers 7 bases. The germline CDR1 and CDR2 sequences are MDHEN and SYDVKM. This CDR3 comprises 14 residues. J gave up 8 bases and V 6 bases, and 10 bases lay outside the gene matches. In nucleotides, the CDR3 is TGTGCCAGCAGACCGAGGACAGGTTCGCATGAGCAGTTCTTC. The encoded protein is CASRPRTGSHEQFF.

This chain links TRBV2 with TRBJ1-1; D is ambiguous. Germline V gene lookup returns CDR1 SNHLY and CDR2 FYNNEI. V lost 5 bases, J lost 2 bases, and 9 bases lay in between. The CDR3 spans 13 residues. The CDR3 DNA reads as TGTGCCAGCAGTCGCCACAGCAACACTGAAGCTTTCTTT. Translating gives CASSRHSNTEAFF. Supplemented by reference TRBV2 and TRBJ1-1, the full variable domain reads EPEVTQTPSHQVTQMGQEVILRCVPISNHLYFYWYRQILGQKVEFLVSFYNNEISEKSEIFDDQFSVERPDGSNFTLKIRSTKLEDSAMYFCASSRHSNTEAFFGQGTRLTVV.

This clone turned up a few times. V is TRBV5-8 and J is TRBJ2-1, with a possible D match to TRBD2 (6 bases). CDR1 and CDR2 from the germline V gene are SGHTS and YDEGEE. V lost 4 bases and J 1 base, leaving 21 bases between the germline ends. The CDR3 is 18 residues long. The CDR3: CASSPNPRGGRSYNEQFF. DNA of the CDR3: TGTGCCAGCAGCCCCAACCCGCGAGGAGGGAGGTCCTACAATGAGCAGTTCTTC.

This clone was observed once. The rearrangement links TRBV7-9 to TRBJ1-2; weak D call: TRBD1 (6 bases). From germline, CDR1 is SEHNR and CDR2 FQNEAQ (reference sequence). Between the trimmed V and J ends, which lost 3 bases and 4 bases, there was a span of 21 bases. The CDR3 sequence is 17 residues long. The chain's CDR3 is CASSFTGSTDSFYGYTF. CDR3 nucleotides: TGTGCCAGCAGCTTTACAGGGTCAACCGACTCTTTCTATGGCTACACCTTC.

The chain employs TRBV28 and TRBJ1-2; 7 bases match TRBD1. The V segment lost 4 bases and the J segment 7 bases; nucleotides outside the gene matches: 6. This CDR3 is built from 13 residues. Germline lookup yields CDR1 MDHEN and CDR2 SYDVKM. CDR3 DNA: TGTGCCAGCAGTTACCCAGGGGGTAGTGGCTACACCTTC. Translation: CASSYPGGSGYTF.

As for this clone: Other DNA sequences in the sample encode the same CDR3. V is TRBV5-1 and J is TRBJ2-7; 7 nucleotides line up with TRBD1. CDR1 and CDR2 (germline): SGHRS, YFSETQ. V trimming: 4 bases; J trimming: 2 bases; junction bases outside the gene matches: 6. The CDR3 has 14 residues. CDR3 sequence (DNA): TGCGCCAGCAGCCCTGACAGGGTTCCCTACGAGCAGTACTTC. Translated, it gives CASSPDRVPYEQYF.

This chain uses TRBV21-1 with TRBJ2-5; the listed D gene, TRBD2, was not tested against the DNA. TRBV21-1 is shown as a pseudogene. The CDR3 sequence is 15 residues long. The CDR3 sequence: CASSLLRGGVDPVDF. CDR3 DNA: TGTGCCAGCAGCCTCCTCCGAGGGGGGGTAGACCCAGTAGACTTC.

On this clone itself: Other nucleotide sequences from this sample produce the same CDR3. The chain uses TRBV28 and TRBJ1-3; D not certain. This CDR3 is built from 14 residues. Germline V lookup: CDR1 MDHEN, CDR2 SYDVKM. Trimming took off 2 bases at V and 0 bases at J, with 5 bases between the two ends. The CDR3 DNA reads TGTGCCAGCAGTTTAGCAGGCTCTGGAAACACCATATATTTT. This sequence encodes CASSLAGSGNTIYF.

The chain joins TRBV6-2 or TRBV6-3 to TRBJ1-2; no clear D. This CDR3 spans 15 amino acids. Germline CDR1 reads MNHEY; CDR2 reads SVGEGT. V shed 5 bases and J shed 4 bases, with 17 bases lying between them. As DNA, the CDR3 is TGTGCCAGCAGTCCGACCGGTCAGAGGTTCTATGGCTACACCTTC. Translating it yields CASSPTGQRFYGYTF.